Given below is one T cell receptor beta chain in context. This sample was included in a study of T cell clonotyping in hematopoietic cell transplantation. In germline, CDR1 is SGHNT, CDR2 YYREEE (reference sequence). Trimming removed 2 bases from V and 1 base from J, with 9 bases in between. The CDR3 runs 14 residues. Some clones are missing from TCRdb's copy, which holds only in-frame ones; the method was immunoSEQ multiplex PCR. Here the sample spans around 8,000 clones, roughly 92% being singletons. J is TRBJ1-1 and V is TRBV5-4; D uncertain. Source: PBMCs, taken 180 days after allogeneic stem cell transplant. The clonotype comes from a female patient aged 50-65 years who had an allogeneic stem cell transplant from an unrelated donor, so the T cells may come from the graft donor. Some clones in this sample may be carry-over from other donors' samples. As DNA, the CDR3 is TGTGCCAGCAGCTTACCCGGCCGGAACACTGAAGCTTTCTTT. It encodes CASSLPGRNTEAFF.